Listed below are T cell receptor beta chains from one sample, sequenced in a study of response to subunit inactivated influenza vaccine. Using its own MiXCR run on the RT-PCR reads, TCRdb lists one record per CDR3 protein. Among roughly 650,000 distinct CDR3 sequences listed, approximately 14% were seen once. This specimen was PBMCs from blood, taken less than 13 days after vaccination. Receptor source: a man aged 50 or older who received an inactivated influenza vaccine. Both conserved end residues are part of each CDR3. The D gene is left open where the match is weak. Size values are once, few and many counts, or a class for expanded clones, and some rows have none.

CDR3,DNA,D,J,V,size
CSASSGSSGANVLTF,TGCAGTGCTTCTAGCGGAAGCTCTGGGGCCAACGTCCTGACTTTC,TRBD2,TRBJ2-6,TRBV20-1,few
CASSYGGQGIAEQYF,TGTGCCAGCAGTTACGGGGGACAGGGAATTGCCGAGCAGTACTTC,TRBD1,TRBJ2-7,TRBV6-5,-
CASSQPREIETQYF,TGTGCCAGCAGTCAACCACGGGAGATCGAGACCCAGTACTTC,-,TRBJ2-5,TRBV11-2,few
CASSLAGSNQPQHF,TGTGCCAGCAGCTTAGCGGGTAGCAATCAGCCCCAGCATTTT,-,TRBJ1-5,TRBV11-2,many
CASTPPLAGPYEQYF,TGTGCCAGCACCCCACCGCTAGCGGGACCGTACGAGCAGTACTTC,TRBD2,TRBJ2-7,TRBV6-1,few
CASSLDGLAGNIQYF,TGTGCCAGCAGCTTAGACGGGCTAGCGGGAAACATTCAGTACTTC,TRBD2,TRBJ2-4,TRBV7-9,few
CAISEIRGEQYF,TGTGCCATCAGTGAGATACGAGGGGAGCAGTACTTC,-,TRBJ2-7,TRBV10-3,-
CATSDPGQGRTTDTQYF,TGTGCCACCAGTGACCCCGGGCAGGGGAGGACCACAGATACGCAGTATTTT,-,TRBJ2-3,TRBV24-1,-
CASSPQSGARQPQHF,TGTGCCAGCAGCCCCCAGAGCGGGGCGCGACAGCCCCAGCATTTT,-,TRBJ1-5,TRBV7-8,many
CASSTGTGYSRQMWKLFF,TGTGCCAGCAGTACCGGGACAGGGTATAGTAGACAGATGTGGAAACTGTTTTTT,TRBD1,TRBJ1-4,TRBV6-1,-
CSVENGNRGSIYF,TGCAGCGTTGAAAATGGCAACAGGGGGAGCATATATTTT,TRBD1,TRBJ1-3,TRBV29-1,-
CASSFNSAEQFF,TGTGCCAGCAGTTTCAACAGCGCGGAGCAGTTCTTC,-,TRBJ2-1,TRBV12-3/TRBV12-4,few
CASSQVPTGRRDTQYF,TGCGCCAGCAGCCAAGTGCCAACAGGAAGGCGTGATACGCAGTATTTT,-,TRBJ2-3,TRBV4-1,few
CSVVGRTAYGYTF,TGCAGCGTTGTTGGGAGGACAGCGTATGGCTACACCTTC,-,TRBJ1-2,TRBV29-1,many
CASSLARWSQPQHF,TGTGCCAGCAGTTTAGCGCGATGGTCTCAGCCCCAGCATTTT,-,TRBJ1-5,TRBV12-3/TRBV12-4,few
CASSPRYSLNYEQYF,TGTGCCAGCAGTCCGCGATATTCCCTCAACTACGAGCAGTACTTC,-,TRBJ2-7,TRBV28,many
CASSLGTSGWDEQFF,TGTGCCAGCAGTTTAGGGACTAGCGGATGGGATGAGCAGTTCTTC,TRBD2,TRBJ2-1,TRBV12-3/TRBV12-4,-
CASSRGGFDEQFF,TGCGCCAGCAGCCGCGGGGGCTTCGATGAGCAGTTCTTC,-,TRBJ2-1,TRBV5-1,many
CASSIDVSLYTGELFF,TGTGCCAGTAGTATAGACGTATCTTTGTACACCGGGGAGCTGTTTTTT,-,TRBJ2-2,TRBV19,-
CASSLQGAGYTEAFF,TGTGCCAGCAGTTTACAGGGGGCGGGATACACTGAAGCTTTCTTT,TRBD1,TRBJ1-1,TRBV12-3/TRBV12-4,-
CASSRGLADSYEQYF,TGTGCCAGCAGCCGAGGACTAGCGGACTCCTACGAGCAGTACTTC,TRBD2,TRBJ2-7,TRBV16,few
CASSLYLAASSEQYF,TGTGCCAGCAGCTTGTATCTAGCGGCCTCCTCCGAGCAGTACTTC,TRBD2,TRBJ2-7,TRBV7-2,many
CASSPGQGTWPQHF,TGTGCCAGCAGCCCTGGACAGGGGACTTGGCCCCAGCATTTT,TRBD1,TRBJ1-5,TRBV11-2,few
CASTPYGPGDEQFF,TGTGCCAGCACCCCTTATGGGCCTGGGGATGAGCAGTTCTTC,-,TRBJ2-1,TRBV12-3/TRBV12-4,few
CASSLAGGAGGAADTQYF,TGTGCCAGCAGCTTAGCGGGAGGTGCCGGGGGGGCGGCAGATACGCAGTATTTT,TRBD2,TRBJ2-3,TRBV5-6,-
CSARPGGASNQPQHF,TGCAGTGCTAGGCCCGGCGGGGCCAGCAATCAGCCCCAGCATTTT,-,TRBJ1-5,TRBV20-1,-
CATSTTARYNSPLHF,TGTGCCACCAGCACCACCGCACGGTATAATTCACCCCTCCACTTT,-,TRBJ1-6,TRBV15,-
CASSLPGAGQETQYF,TGTGCCAGCAGCTTGCCGGGAGCCGGGCAAGAGACCCAGTACTTC,-,TRBJ2-5,TRBV5-5,many
CASSLTGGAWGGANTGELFF,TGTGCCAGCAGCTTAACTGGTGGGGCATGGGGTGGTGCGAACACCGGGGAGCTGTTTTTT,-,TRBJ2-2,TRBV7-3,-
CASSTGGRTDTQYF,TGTGCCAGCAGCACAGGGGGAAGGACAGATACGCAGTATTTT,TRBD1,TRBJ2-3,TRBV12-3/TRBV12-4,-
CSATDNMSTEAFF,TGCAGTGCCACGGACAATATGAGCACTGAAGCTTTCTTT,-,TRBJ1-1,TRBV20-1,few
CASSLRGVNSPLHF,TGTGCCAGCAGTTTAAGGGGGGTTAATTCACCCCTCCACTTT,-,TRBJ1-6,TRBV12-3/TRBV12-4,few
CASSSGPNEQFF,TGTGCCAGCAGTTCCGGCCCCAATGAGCAGTTCTTC,-,TRBJ2-1,TRBV6-2/TRBV6-3,few
CASSRGYEQYF,TGTGCCAGCAGCCGAGGCTACGAGCAGTACTTC,-,TRBJ2-7,TRBV12-3/TRBV12-4,many
CASSQDKVAGGSTDTQYF,TGTGCCAGCAGCCAAGATAAGGTAGCGGGGGGTAGCACAGATACGCAGTATTTT,TRBD2,TRBJ2-3,TRBV3-1,many
CSAVTGHTDTQYF,TGCAGTGCGGTGACAGGGCACACAGATACGCAGTATTTT,TRBD1,TRBJ2-3,TRBV20-1,-
CASSFRGGPRTDTQYF,TGTGCCAGCAGTTTCAGAGGGGGCCCTAGGACAGATACGCAGTATTTT,TRBD1,TRBJ2-3,TRBV12-3/TRBV12-4,few
CASRDLNTGELFF,TGTGCCAGCAGGGATTTAAACACCGGGGAGCTGTTTTTT,-,TRBJ2-2,TRBV28,-
CASSGGIGFVGGYEQYF,TGTGCCAGCAGTGGTGGTATCGGATTTGTCGGTGGCTACGAGCAGTACTTC,-,TRBJ2-7,TRBV25-1,-
CASSQDNLQGGYEQYF,TGTGCCAGCAGCCAAGATAATTTACAGGGAGGCTACGAGCAGTACTTC,-,TRBJ2-7,TRBV4-2,many
CASSQEVWGYQETQYF,TGCGCCAGCAGCCAAGAGGTGTGGGGGTACCAAGAGACCCAGTACTTC,-,TRBJ2-5,TRBV4-3,-
CASSLGAVSTDTQYF,TGTGCCAGCAGCTTAGGGGCGGTAAGCACAGATACGCAGTATTTT,-,TRBJ2-3,TRBV7-6,-
CASSPWPGQGAVLETQYF,TGTGCCAGCAGTCCCTGGCCGGGACAGGGAGCGGTGCTGGAGACCCAGTACTTC,TRBD1,TRBJ2-5,TRBV28,-
CASSFGVNYEQYF,TGTGCCAGCAGTTTTGGAGTAAACTACGAGCAGTACTTC,-,TRBJ2-7,TRBV27,-
CASLGLATYEQYF,TGTGCCAGCCTCGGACTAGCAACGTACGAGCAGTACTTC,TRBD2,TRBJ2-7,TRBV6-2/TRBV6-3,many
CAISDWTTGELFF,TGTGCCATCAGTGATTGGACCACCGGGGAGCTGTTTTTT,-,TRBJ2-2,TRBV10-3,-